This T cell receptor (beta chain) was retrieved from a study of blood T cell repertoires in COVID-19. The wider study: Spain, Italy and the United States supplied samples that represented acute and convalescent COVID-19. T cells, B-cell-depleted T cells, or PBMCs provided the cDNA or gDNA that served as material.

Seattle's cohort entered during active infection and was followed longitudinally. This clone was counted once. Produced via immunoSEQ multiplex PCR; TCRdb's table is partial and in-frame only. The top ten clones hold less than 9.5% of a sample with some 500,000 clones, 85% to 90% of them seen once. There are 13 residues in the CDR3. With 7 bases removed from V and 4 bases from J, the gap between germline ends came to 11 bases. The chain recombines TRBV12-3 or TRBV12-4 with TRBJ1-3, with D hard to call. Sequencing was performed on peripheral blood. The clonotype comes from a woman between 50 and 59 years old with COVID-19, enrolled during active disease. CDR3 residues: CASKGLRGNTIYF. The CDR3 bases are TGTGCCAGCAAAGGACTTAGAGGAAACACCATATATTTT.